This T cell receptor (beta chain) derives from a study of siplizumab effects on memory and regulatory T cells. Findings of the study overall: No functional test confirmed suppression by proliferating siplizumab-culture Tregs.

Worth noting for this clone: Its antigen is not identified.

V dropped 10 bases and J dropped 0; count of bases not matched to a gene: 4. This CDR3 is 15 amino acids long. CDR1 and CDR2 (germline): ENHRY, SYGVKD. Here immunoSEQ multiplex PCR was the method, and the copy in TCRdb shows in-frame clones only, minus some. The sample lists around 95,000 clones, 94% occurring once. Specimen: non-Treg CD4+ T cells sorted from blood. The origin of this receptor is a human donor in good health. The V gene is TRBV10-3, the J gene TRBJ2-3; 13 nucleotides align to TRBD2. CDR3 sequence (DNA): TGTGCCAGCACTAGCGGGAGGGGTAGCACAGATACGCAGTATTTT. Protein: CASTSGRGSTDTQYF.